Shown below are 22 T cell receptor beta chains from a single sample sequenced in a study of breast tumors, draining lymph nodes, adjacent tissues. TCRdb analysed the multiplex PCR reads with MiXCR anew, one entry per CDR3 protein. The table lists 250,000 or so distinct CDR3 sequences, 30% of them singletons. Samples came from axillary lymph nodes draining the breast cancer. Sequencing input: axillary lymph node tissue. These receptors were obtained from a female donor with breast cancer. Some clones in this sample may be carry-over from other donors' samples.

The V and J genes are TRBV30 and TRBJ1-1; D is unclear. The CDR3 has 13 amino acids. V lost 2 bases and J lost 4, with 11 bases in between. CDR1 is GTSNPN, CDR2 SVGIG, per germline (reference sequence). CDR3 loop: CAWSRQEGTEAFF. CDR3 DNA sequence: TGTGCCTGGAGTAGGCAGGAAGGCACTGAAGCTTTCTTT. The full variable domain, rest sourced from reference TRBV30 and TRBJ1-1, is SQTIHQWPATLVQPVGSPLSLECTVEGTSNPNLYWYRQAAGRGLQLLFYSVGIGQISSEVPQNLSASRPQDRQFILSSKKLLLSDSGFYLCAWSRQEGTEAFFGQGTRLTVV.

This clonotype was seen a handful of times. It may be a read error: a sequence one base away is much more abundant. Since no conserved phenylalanine or tryptophan closes the CDR3, a read error is the likely cause. The gene calls are TRBV19 and TRBJ2-5; 11 nucleotides agree with TRBD1. The CDR3 has 16 amino acids. The trim removed 1 base at V and 3 bases at J, leaving 4 bases unmatched. Looked up from germline, CDR1 is LNHDA and CDR2 is SQIVND (reference sequence). In DNA form, the CDR3 reads TGTGCCAGTAGTATAGTTGGGACAGGGGGTGAAGAGACCCAGTACTCC. It is translated as CASSIVGTGGEETQYS.

There are many counts of this clonotype. The chain has TRBV20-1 and TRBJ1-2, with 9 bases matching TRBD1. Germline CDR1 is DFQATT and CDR2 is SNEGSKA (reference sequence). The V gene end was trimmed by 1 base and the J gene end by 5 bases; junction bases not matched to a gene: 8. The CDR3 is 15 amino acids. This CDR3 is CSARAYRGPGYGYTF. For the CDR3, the DNA is TGCAGTGCTAGAGCCTACAGGGGGCCCGGTTATGGCTACACCTTC.

Details on this clonotype: One end of the junction does not line up with germline, which may come from a read error. The rearrangement joins TRBV6-6 to TRBJ1-2; 8 bases align to TRBD1. The germline V gene encodes CDR1 MNHNY and CDR2 SVGAGI (reference sequence). The CDR3 totals 16 residues. CDR3 sequence (DNA): TGTGCCAGCAGGGGGACGGGGACAGGCCGCAACTGTGGCTACACCTTC. Translation gives CASRGTGTGRNCGYTF.

This clonotype was found many times. The chain carries TRBV4-1 and TRBJ2-3; a weak D match, TRBD1 (6 bases). CDR1 and CDR2 from the germline V gene are MGHRA and YSYEKL. There are 17 residues in the CDR3. With 0 bases removed from V and 4 bases from J, the gap between germline ends came to 17 bases. The chain's CDR3 is CASSQDRRRGRADTQYF. In DNA, the CDR3 is TGCGCCAGCAGCCAAGATCGACGCAGGGGTAGGGCAGATACGCAGTATTTT.

The genes are TRBV6-1 and TRBJ2-7; 7 bases are shared with TRBD1. After removal of 8 bases from V and 3 bases from J, the junction contained 16 bases not matched to a gene. The CDR3 loop spans 16 amino acids. CDR1 is MNHNS, CDR2 SASEGT, per germline. CDR3 sequence reads: CASLHLPGTEIYEQYF. In nucleotides, the CDR3 is TGTGCCAGCCTTCACCTCCCCGGGACAGAAATCTACGAGCAGTACTTC.

V gene TRBV11-2 combines with J gene TRBJ1-1; D unresolved. V gave up 3 bases and J gave up 0 bases, with 11 bases separating them. The CDR3 is 15 amino acids. CDR1 and CDR2 from the germline V gene are SGHAT and FQNNGV. The CDR3 DNA reads as TGTGCCAGCAGCTTTACCTCGGTCATGAACACTGAAGCTTTCTTT. This codes for CASSFTSVMNTEAFF. The variable domain in full, completed from reference TRBV11-2 and TRBJ1-1, reads EAGVAQSPRYKIIEKRQSVAFWCNPISGHATLYWYQQILGQGPKLLIQFQNNGVVDDSQLPKDRFSAERLKGVDSTLKIQPAKLEDSAVYLCASSFTSVMNTEAFFGQGTRLTVV.

This clonotype was observed at least ten times. The chain links TRBV7-7 to TRBJ2-7; D possibly uses TRBD1 or TRBD2 (6 bases each). Germline V gene sequence: CDR1 SSHAT, CDR2 FNYEAQ (reference sequence). This CDR3 comprises 12 residues. This chain's CDR3 is CASEGGGYEQYF. CDR3 coding DNA: TGTGCTAGCGAGGGGGGAGGCTACGAGCAGTACTTC.

There are many counts of this clonotype. The chain couples TRBV11-2 to TRBJ2-3; D is perhaps TRBD2 (6 bases). CDR3 length equals 14 residues. Germline V gene sequence: CDR1 SGHAT, CDR2 FQNNGV. V was clipped by 7 bases and J by 3 bases, with 14 bases between them. CDR3 sequence: CASTRRDRTDTQYF. The CDR3, as DNA: TGTGCCAGCACGCGGAGGGATCGGACAGATACGCAGTATTTT.

This clonotype was counted ten times or more. The chain recombines TRBV2 with TRBJ2-7; 7 bases are a match to TRBD2. The CDR3 has 13 amino acids. The J segment lost 1 base and the V segment lost 8 bases, leaving 5 bases of the junction unmatched. From germline, CDR1 is SNHLY and CDR2 FYNNEI. The CDR3 sequence: CASVGGKSYEQYF. As DNA, the CDR3 is TGTGCCAGCGTGGGGGGGAAATCCTACGAGCAGTACTTC.

This clonotype was seen repeatedly, ten times or more. The chain joins TRBV11-3 to TRBJ2-5, with 7 bases aligning to TRBD2. Unmatched junction bases numbered 3, after V lost 3 bases and J lost 2 bases. The CDR3 is 14 amino acids. Germline V gene data show CDR1 as SGHNT and CDR2 as YENEEA. DNA for the CDR3: TGTGCCAGCAGCTTCCGCGGGAGACAAGAGACCCAGTACTTC. Its translation: CASSFRGRQETQYF.

This clonotype was recorded a few times. V usage is TRBV5-4 and J usage is TRBJ2-7; 8 bases map to TRBD2. Trimming removed 0 bases from V and 5 bases from J; junction bases left unmatched: 7. Germline V CDR1 and CDR2: SGHNT, YYREEE (reference sequence). The CDR3 length is 15 residues. As DNA, the CDR3 is TGTGCCAGCAGCTTGGTCACCCCAGCGGGAGACGAGCAGTACTTC. This translates into CASSLVTPAGDEQYF.

This clonotype was detected only a few times. This chain joins TRBV9 and TRBJ1-1; TRBD1 matches 9 bases. Germline values: CDR1 SGDLS, CDR2 YYNGEE. The CDR3 contains 16 residues. Germline trimming cut 3 bases from V and 1 base from J; bases unmatched to any gene: 7. The CDR3 is CASSGGQGRPNTEAFF. CDR3 nucleotide sequence: TGTGCCAGCAGCGGAGGACAGGGGCGCCCGAACACTGAAGCTTTCTTT.

This clonotype was seen repeatedly, ten times or more. This chain connects TRBV25-1 to TRBJ2-6; TRBD1 is a possible D gene (6 bases). V was trimmed by 1 base and J by 1 base, leaving 23 bases between them. The CDR3 runs to 21 residues. Per germline, CDR1 MGHDK and CDR2 SYGVNS. The CDR3: CASSESWDTNQLLSGANVLTF. The CDR3 DNA sequence: TGTGCCAGCAGTGAATCCTGGGACACGAACCAACTTCTATCTGGGGCCAACGTCCTGACTTTC.

The V gene is TRBV6-5, the J gene TRBJ1-3, with 9 bases identical to TRBD1. The CDR3 totals 16 residues. CDR1 MNHEY and CDR2 SVGAGI come from the germline V gene. V lost 7 bases and J lost 4; bases outside the gene matches: 11. CDR3 sequence: CASMARYRGRGNTIYF. In nucleotides, the CDR3 is TGTGCCAGCATGGCCAGATACAGGGGGCGAGGAAACACCATATATTTT.

Details on this clonotype: This clone may be a read error of a much larger clone one base away. The rearrangement uses TRBV5-1 and TRBJ2-7; 8 bases agree with TRBD1. Germline V CDR1 and CDR2: SGHRS, YFSETQ. The CDR3 consists of 15 residues. CDR3 bases: TGCGCCGGCAGCTTGGTACAGGGGGAGACCTACGAGCAGTACTTC. Amino acid sequence: CAGSLVQGETYEQYF.

This clonotype was observed a few times. The V and J genes are TRBV6-2 or TRBV6-3 and TRBJ2-5, with D hard to call. This CDR3 contains 12 residues. Looked up from germline, CDR1 is MNHEY and CDR2 is SVGEGT. With 5 bases removed from V and 7 bases from J, the gap between germline ends came to 11 bases. The CDR3 here is CASSHTHGTQYF. DNA for the CDR3: TGTGCCAGCAGTCACACCCACGGGACCCAGTACTTC.

This clonotype was observed a handful of times. This chain links TRBV30 with TRBJ2-3, with D hard to call. Deletions cut 3 bases from V and 4 bases from J, with 11 bases between. Germline CDR1 reads GTSNPN; CDR2 reads SVGIG (reference sequence). This CDR3 comprises 13 residues. CDR3 nucleotides: TGTGCCTGGAGCAACCTCTTGGCAGATACGCAGTATTTT. It translates to CAWSNLLADTQYF.

As regards this clonotype: A much larger clone sits a single nucleotide away, making a read error possible. The rearrangement uses TRBV11-2 and TRBJ2-1; D is unresolved. The CDR3 is 14 amino acids. In germline, CDR1 is SGHAT, CDR2 FQNNGV. The CDR3 here is CASRGPVSHNEQFF. CDR3 DNA sequence: TGTGCCAGCAGGGGTCCGGTCTCCCACAATGAGCAGTTCTTC.

This rearrangement joins TRBV3-1 to TRBJ2-3; D remains unclear. Germline lookup yields CDR1 LGHDT and CDR2 YNNKEL (reference sequence). The CDR3 length is 15 residues. Trimming removed 0 bases at V and 7 bases at J, with 14 bases between. CDR3 sequence reads: CASSQDAGLVYTQYF. CDR3 DNA: TGTGCCAGCAGCCAAGATGCTGGCCTAGTCTATACGCAGTATTTT.

The V and J genes are TRBV5-1 and TRBJ1-1; a weak D match, TRBD1 (6 bases). The V gene lost 4 bases and the J gene lost 0 bases, with 10 bases spanning the gap. Germline V gives CDR1 SGHRS, CDR2 YFSETQ. This CDR3 comprises 14 residues. DNA of the CDR3: TGCGCCAGCAGCATCAGGGGAGTGAACACTGAAGCTTTCTTT. Translating gives CASSIRGVNTEAFF.

This clonotype was observed at least ten times. The gene calls are TRBV4-1 and TRBJ2-5; tentatively, D is TRBD2 (6 bases). The germline CDR1 and CDR2 sequences are MGHRA and YSYEKL. CDR3 size: 15 residues. V was cut by 5 bases and J by 5 bases, with 18 bases left in between. The CDR3 DNA follows: TGCGCCAGCAGCGGGGGTAGCGGTTTACTTGAGACCCAGTACTTC. It yields the protein CASSGGSGLLETQYF.